This is a list of T cell receptor beta chains from one sample in a study of OX40 agonist ivuxolimab in advanced cancers. TCRdb keeps only in-frame clones here, not all; method: immunoSEQ multiplex PCR. Of approximately 76,000 clones listed, approximately 91% are singletons. The sample in question was CD4+ or CD8+ T cells sorted from blood, obtained in a trial of the OX40 agonist ivuxolimab. These TCRs come from an adult with an advanced solid tumor such as melanoma, head and neck, liver or kidney cancer. CDR3s include the opening cysteine and the closing phenylalanine or tryptophan. Fields, in order: J gene, D gene, V gene, clone size, CDR3 protein, CDR3 DNA. A D gene is named only where the DNA matches it firmly. Rows may omit the clone size; those that give it use once, few, many or a size class.

>TRBJ2-2|NA|TRBV6-1|NA
CASSEGYTLFF
TGTGCCAGCAGTGAAGGATACACCCTGTTTTTT
>TRBJ2-3|TRBD2|TRBV10-3|NA
CAMGISGDTDTQYF
TGTGCCATGGGGATCAGCGGGGACACAGATACGCAGTATTTT
>TRBJ1-5|NA|TRBV27|NA
CASVATYRGNQPQHF
TGTGCCAGTGTAGCGACATACCGAGGGAATCAGCCCCAGCATTTT
>TRBJ2-5|NA|TRBV29-1|NA
CSVTQGFRETQYF
TGCAGCGTTACACAGGGTTTTCGAGAGACCCAGTACTTC
>TRBJ2-1|TRBD2|TRBV5-1|NA
CASQERPSGARGDEQFF
TGCGCCAGCCAAGAGAGACCTAGCGGGGCCCGAGGCGATGAGCAGTTCTTC
>TRBJ1-3|TRBD1|TRBV5-1|NA
CASSLVRTGAGNTIYF
TGCGCCAGCAGCTTGGTCCGGACAGGTGCTGGGAACACCATATATTTT
>TRBJ1-4|NA|TRBV6-1|NA
CASIARAGNEKLFF
TGTGCCAGCATCGCTAGGGCGGGTAATGAAAAACTGTTTTTT
>TRBJ2-7|NA|TRBV29-1|NA
CSVVLAYEQYF
TGCAGCGTGGTTTTAGCCTACGAGCAGTACTTC
>TRBJ1-3|NA|TRBV29-1|NA
CSVGGRNSGNTIYF
TGCAGCGTTGGAGGCAGGAACTCTGGAAACACCATATATTTT
>TRBJ2-5|NA|TRBV11-2|NA
CASSSGWSIQETQYF
TGTGCCAGCAGCTCCGGTTGGAGCATCCAAGAGACCCAGTACTTC
>TRBJ2-3|NA|TRBV9|NA
CASSARSDRVDTQYF
TGTGCCAGCAGCGCCCGGAGCGACCGGGTGGATACGCAGTATTTT
>TRBJ2-7|TRBD1|TRBV18|NA
CASSPRDSTYEQYF
TGTGCCAGCTCACCCCGGGACAGCACCTACGAGCAGTACTTC
>TRBJ1-2|TRBD1|TRBV19|NA
CASSKTGGYGYTF
TGTGCCAGCTCCAAGACAGGGGGGTATGGCTACACCTTC
>TRBJ2-1|TRBD2|TRBV11-2|NA
CASRLGLAGGDNEQFF
TGTGCCAGCAGACTCGGACTAGCGGGGGGGGACAATGAGCAGTTCTTC
>TRBJ1-2|NA|TRBV9|few
CASSVGLEIGNYGYTF
TGTGCCAGCAGCGTAGGGCTCGAAATAGGGAACTATGGCTACACCTTC
>TRBJ2-3|NA|TRBV30|NA
CAWATGTGGDTQYF
TGTGCCTGGGCTACCGGGACTGGTGGAGATACGCAGTATTTT
>TRBJ2-6|NA|TRBV7-3|NA
CASSPQGANVLTF
TGTGCCAGCAGCCCACAGGGAGCCAACGTCCTGACTTTC
>TRBJ2-7|NA|TRBV10-3|NA
CAISESAQGSYEQYF
TGTGCCATCAGTGAGTCCGCCCAGGGGAGCTACGAGCAGTACTTC
>TRBJ2-1|TRBD2|TRBV18|NA
CASSPPTSAGGISEQFF
TGTGCCAGCTCACCACCGACTTCCGCGGGGGGGATTAGTGAGCAGTTCTTC
>TRBJ2-7|NA|TRBV5-4|NA
CASSLENSYEQYF
TGTGCCAGCAGCTTGGAGAACTCCTACGAGCAGTACTTC
>TRBJ2-7|NA|TRBV18|NA
CASSPDTYEQYF
TGTGCCAGCTCACCTGACACTTACGAGCAGTACTTC
>TRBJ1-1|NA|TRBV18|NA
CASSPVRGEAFF
TGTGCCAGCTCACCAGTAAGGGGTGAAGCTTTCTTT
>TRBJ2-2|TRBD1|TRBV7-6|once
CASSLRTGGTGELFF
TGTGCCAGCAGCTTGAGAACAGGGGGCACCGGGGAGCTGTTTTTT
>TRBJ2-5|TRBD2|TRBV6-1|NA
CASSEDWTSGGAGETQYF
TGTGCCAGCAGTGAAGATTGGACTAGCGGGGGGGCCGGAGAGACCCAGTACTTC
>TRBJ1-5|NA|TRBV18|NA
CASSPDMTGGGQPQHF
TGTGCCAGCTCACCTGACATGACAGGAGGGGGTCAGCCCCAGCATTTT
>TRBJ2-7|NA|TRBV11-1|NA
CASSPKLTSYEQYF
TGTGCCAGCAGCCCAAAGCTGACCTCCTACGAGCAGTACTTC
>TRBJ1-1|NA|TRBV6-1|NA
CASRVFGNTEAFF
TGTGCCAGCAGGGTCTTCGGGAACACTGAAGCTTTCTTT
>TRBJ2-3|NA|TRBV19|NA
CASSMIQGRTDTQYF
TGTGCCAGTAGTATGATCCAGGGGCGAACAGATACGCAGTATTTT
>TRBJ2-3|TRBD2|TRBV28|NA
CASSLTGRGDTQYF
TGTGCCAGCAGTTTGACGGGGAGGGGAGATACGCAGTATTTT
>TRBJ1-4|NA|TRBV5-6|NA
CASSTPGQYEKLFF
TGTGCCAGCAGCACCCCCGGGCAATATGAAAAACTGTTTTTT
>TRBJ2-4|NA|TRBV19|NA
CASSILGRLAKNIQYF
TGTGCCAGTAGTATACTCGGGAGACTAGCCAAAAACATTCAGTACTTC
>TRBJ1-4|NA|TRBV30|NA
CAFDGSLNEKLFF
TGTGCCTTTGACGGCTCCCTAAATGAAAAACTGTTTTTT
>TRBJ2-5|NA|TRBV4-1|NA
CASSQGIRGETQYF
TGCGCCAGCAGCCAAGGAATCAGGGGCGAGACCCAGTACTTC
>TRBJ2-7|NA|TRBV6-5|NA
CASSVTHRSPYEQYF
TGTGCCAGCAGCGTCACCCACAGGTCCCCCTACGAGCAGTACTTC
>TRBJ1-1|NA|TRBV6-5|NA
CASGKTGVNTEAFF
TGTGCCAGCGGCAAAACCGGGGTGAACACTGAAGCTTTCTTT
>TRBJ1-1|NA|TRBV19|NA
CASKGDPLNTEAFF
TGTGCCAGTAAAGGGGATCCGTTAAACACTGAAGCTTTCTTT
>TRBJ2-3|TRBD2|TRBV7-2|once
CASSPVAGAADTQYF
TGTGCCAGCAGCCCCGTAGCGGGAGCGGCAGATACGCAGTATTTT
>TRBJ1-3|NA|TRBV5-6|NA
CASTLSGVGNTIYF
TGTGCCAGCACCCTCTCAGGGGTAGGAAACACCATATATTTT
>TRBJ1-1|TRBD1|TRBV19|NA
CASTRDRGDAEAFF
TGTGCCAGTACCCGGGACAGGGGGGATGCTGAAGCTTTCTTT
>TRBJ2-7|NA|TRBV11-2|NA
CASSLEYTSSYEQYF
TGTGCCAGCAGCTTAGAATACACTAGCTCCTACGAGCAGTACTTC
>TRBJ2-7|NA|TRBV5-6|NA
CASRFLGQKSYEQYF
TGTGCCAGCAGATTCCTAGGACAGAAATCCTACGAGCAGTACTTC
>TRBJ1-5|NA|TRBV15|few
CATSRRDQPQHF
TGTGCCACCAGCAGACGAGATCAGCCCCAGCATTTT
>TRBJ2-4|TRBD1|TRBV19|NA
CASNKKGGVGKNIQYF
TGTGCCAGTAACAAGAAAGGGGGCGTCGGCAAAAACATTCAGTACTTC
>TRBJ1-4|NA|TRBV11-2|NA
CASSQIGGEKLFF
TGTGCCAGCAGCCAGATAGGGGGGGAAAAACTGTTTTTT